The clone carrying this T cell receptor (beta chain) was picked up one time. CDR3 length: 13 residues. CDR1 and CDR2 (germline): MNHEY, SVGEGT. Deletions cut 6 bases from V and 4 bases from J, with 12 bases between. This record belongs to a study of blood T cell repertoires in COVID-19. About the study: The United States, Italy and Spain were the sources of the acute and convalescent COVID-19 samples. Nucleic acid was either cDNA or gDNA, and it came from T cells, B-cell-depleted T cells, or PBMCs.

In the authors' methods: Counts of nucleated cells, estimated from reference gene primer amplification, were obtained. The data were produced by immunoSEQ multiplex PCR, yet TCRdb's version contains in-frame clones alone and is incomplete. The D gene and trimming were derived from the DNA, and the V and J assignments and clone size from that table. The sample contains around 280,000 clones, around 86% of which appear only once. Sequencing was performed on peripheral blood. This receptor was identified in a man aged 70-80 years with acute or convalescent COVID-19. The chain carries TRBV6-2 or TRBV6-3 and TRBJ1-2; possible D gene TRBD1, 5 bases. CDR3 sequence reads: CASSRGGGYGYTF. The DNA of the CDR3 is TGTGCCAGCAGCCGAGGCGGGGGCTATGGCTACACCTTC.